The 2 T cell receptor beta chains in this list originate from one sample, sequenced in a study of human T cells and chemical hapten exposure. From the RACE reads, TCRdb called clonotypes with MiXCR, one entry per CDR3 protein. In the table there are roughly 140,000 distinct CDR3 sequences, approximately 12% of which are singletons. The time point is: patch test 2, 6 weeks after DPC sensitization. Indicated treatment: therapeutic diphenylcyclopropenone sensitization with weekly scalp DPC. Sequences were derived from whole blood, sampled in connection with sensitization to the hapten diphenylcyclopropenone (DPC). The receptors derive from a woman between 45 and 65 years old with alopecia areata. Some clones in this sample may be carry-over from other donors' samples.

This chain links TRBV5-1 with TRBJ1-3; D unresolved. CDR1 is SGHRS, CDR2 YFSETQ, per germline. With 2 bases removed from V and 0 bases from J, the gap between germline ends came to 9 bases. The CDR3 totals 15 residues. The CDR3 coding sequence is TGCGCCAGCAGCTTCATGCCTTCCTCTGGAAACACCATATATTTT. Amino acids: CASSFMPSSGNTIYF.

The chain's CDR3 is CSASPGAVGEQYF. The CDR3 DNA sequence: TGCAGCGCAAGCCCAGGGGCGGTGGGGGAGCAGTACTTC. V gene TRBV29-1 combines with J gene TRBJ2-7; D perhaps matches TRBD1 (6 bases). Per germline, CDR1 SQVTM and CDR2 ANQGSEA. The CDR3 length is 13 residues. The V gene lost 7 bases and the J gene lost 7 bases, with 20 bases spanning the gap.